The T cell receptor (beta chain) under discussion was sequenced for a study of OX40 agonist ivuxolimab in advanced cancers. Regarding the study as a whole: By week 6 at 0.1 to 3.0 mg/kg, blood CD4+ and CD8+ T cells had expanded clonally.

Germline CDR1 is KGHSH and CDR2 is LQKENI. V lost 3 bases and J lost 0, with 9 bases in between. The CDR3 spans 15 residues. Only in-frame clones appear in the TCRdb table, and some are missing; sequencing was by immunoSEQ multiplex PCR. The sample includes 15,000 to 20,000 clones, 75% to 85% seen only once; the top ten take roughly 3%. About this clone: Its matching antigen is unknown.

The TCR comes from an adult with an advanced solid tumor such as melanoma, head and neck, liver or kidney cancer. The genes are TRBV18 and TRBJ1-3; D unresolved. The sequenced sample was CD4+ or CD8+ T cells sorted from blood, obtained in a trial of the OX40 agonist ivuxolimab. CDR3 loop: CASSPATYSGNTIYF. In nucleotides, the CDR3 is TGTGCCAGCTCACCGGCGACTTACTCTGGAAACACCATATATTTT.